The 31 T cell receptor beta chains given below trace back to one sample, sequenced in a study of T cells in localized non-small cell lung cancer. Assay used: immunoSEQ multiplex PCR; TCRdb lists only in-frame clones, some missing. The sample has 70,000 to 85,000 clones; about 81% are singletons. The specimen was peripheral blood, collected before any cancer treatment. All receptors come from a female donor of 60 years or more with stage I lung adenocarcinoma.

CDR3 in amino acids: CASSLTATSGTQYF. The CDR3 region has the DNA TGTGCCAGCAGCTTAACTGCAACTAGCGGAACCCAGTACTTC. This rearrangement joins TRBV7-3 to TRBJ2-5; 8 positions match TRBD2. In germline, CDR1 is SGHTA, CDR2 FQGTGA. This CDR3 is 14 amino acids long. V dropped 0 bases and J dropped 8; count of bases not matched to a gene: 5.

This chain joins TRBV9 and TRBJ1-1, with D unclear. There are 14 residues in the CDR3. Trimming removed 0 bases at V and 1 base at J, with 7 bases between. CDR1 and CDR2 (germline): SGDLS, YYNGEE. The CDR3 DNA is TGTGCCAGCAGCGTAGTTTCGTCGAACACTGAAGCTTTCTTT. Translated, it gives CASSVVSSNTEAFF.

This clone was counted between two and nine times. The chain uses TRBV7-2 and TRBJ2-1; D may match TRBD1 or TRBD2 (5 bases each). The ends were cut back, 1 base at V and 4 bases at J, with 11 bases in the middle. This CDR3 is built from 15 residues. Germline CDR1 and CDR2: SGHTA and FQGNSA. CDR3 sequence: CASSLGGEGYNEQFF. For the CDR3, the DNA is TGTGCCAGCAGCTTAGGCGGCGAGGGGTACAATGAGCAGTTCTTC. The variable domain in full, completed from reference TRBV7-2 and TRBJ2-1, reads GAGVSQSPSNKVTEKGKDVELRCDPISGHTALYWYRQSLGQGLEFLIYFQGNSAPDKSGLPSDRFSAERTGGSVSTLTIQRTQQEDSAVYLCASSLGGEGYNEQFFGPGTRLTVL.

This chain uses TRBV15 with TRBJ2-2; possible D gene TRBD1, 5 bases. The CDR3 is 16 residues long. Germline values: CDR1 LNHNV, CDR2 YYDKDF (reference sequence). Trimming shortened V by 1 base and J by 7 bases, and 16 bases separated the two germline ends. The CDR3 loop reads CATSRGRTGGVGELFF. Written as DNA, the CDR3 is TGTGCCACCAGCAGAGGTCGCACAGGCGGAGTCGGGGAGCTGTTTTTT.

This clone came up once. The gene calls are TRBV5-8 and TRBJ2-5; 13 bases fit TRBD2. There are 17 residues in the CDR3. In germline, CDR1 is SGHTS, CDR2 YDEGEE. J gave up 6 bases and V 5 bases, and 13 bases lay outside the gene matches. CDR3 protein: CASSSAPGTSGVQTQYF. The CDR3 nucleotides are TGTGCCAGCAGTTCGGCACCCGGGACTAGCGGGGTTCAGACCCAGTACTTC.

The chain uses TRBV9 and TRBJ2-5, with D hard to call. The germline gives CDR1 SGDLS, CDR2 YYNGEE. Trimming stripped 0 bases from V and 5 bases from J, with 17 bases between. The CDR3 consists of 16 residues. The CDR3 spells CASSVDALGLGETQYF. CDR3 coding DNA: TGTGCCAGCAGCGTAGACGCTTTGGGTCTGGGGGAGACCCAGTACTTC.

The V and J genes are TRBV5-6 and TRBJ1-2; perhaps TRBD1 as D (5 bases). There are 17 residues in the CDR3. Germline CDR1 SGHDT, CDR2 YYEEEE. V was pared by 4 bases and J by 0 bases, with 19 bases between. The CDR3 loop reads CASSVEGTRATNYGYTF. In DNA form, the CDR3 reads TGTGCCAGCAGCGTGGAGGGGACCAGGGCAACTAACTATGGCTACACCTTC. Variable domain in full (rest from reference TRBV5-6 and TRBJ1-2): DAGVTQSPTHLIKTRGQQVTLRCSPKSGHDTVSWYQQALGQGPQFIFQYYEEEERQRGNFPDRFSGHQFPNYSSELNVNALLLGDSALYLCASSVEGTRATNYGYTFGSGTRLTVV.

V is TRBV25-1 and J is TRBJ2-2; no definite D call. The length of the CDR3 is 13 residues. Germline values: CDR1 MGHDK, CDR2 SYGVNS. V dropped 4 bases and J dropped 2 bases, with 5 bases sitting between them. This CDR3 reads CASSVTNTGELFF. CDR3 coding DNA: TGTGCCAGCAGTGTTACCAACACCGGGGAGCTGTTTTTT.

This clone was seen just once. CDR3 amino acids: CASSLGLAGGLNEQFF. The CDR3 region has the DNA TGTGCCAGCAGCTTAGGGCTAGCGGGAGGGCTCAATGAGCAGTTCTTC. This chain joins TRBV11-1 and TRBJ2-1, with 12 bases identical to TRBD2. V was clipped by 1 base and J by 6 bases; unmatched bases: 4. There are 16 residues in the CDR3. CDR1 and CDR2 from the germline V gene are SGHAT and FQDESV (reference sequence). Full variable domain (remainder filled in from reference TRBV11-1 and TRBJ2-1): EAEVAQSPRYKITEKSQAVAFWCDPISGHATLYWYRQILGQGPELLVQFQDESVVDDSQLPKDRFSAERLKGVDSTLKIQPAELGDSAMYLCASSLGLAGGLNEQFFGPGTRLTVL.

The chain joins TRBV5-4 to TRBJ2-3; TRBD2 agrees at 9 bases. The V gene's germline CDR1 is SGHNT and CDR2 YYREEE (reference sequence). The CDR3 contains 15 residues. V trimming: 4 bases; J trimming: 1 base; junction bases outside the gene matches: 4. The CDR3 DNA follows: TGTGCCAGCAGCATTAAGCGGGGGGGCACAGATACGCAGTATTTT. Protein sequence: CASSIKRGGTDTQYF.

Here the CDR3 reads CASSLGSASGTGELFF. DNA of the CDR3: TGTGCCAGCAGCTTGGGTTCGGCTAGCGGGACAGGGGAGCTGTTTTTT. This chain joins TRBV7-8 and TRBJ2-2, with TRBD2 identical over 9 bases. CDR1 is SGHVS, CDR2 FQNEAQ, per germline. V gave up 3 bases and J gave up 8 bases; unmatched junction bases: 10. The CDR3 runs 16 residues. Full variable domain (outside the CDR3, taken from reference TRBV7-8 and TRBJ2-2): GAGVSQSPRYKVAKRGQDVALRCDPISGHVSLFWYQQALGQGPEFLTYFQNEAQLDKSGLPSDRFFAERPEGSVSTLKIQRTQQEDSAVYLCASSLGSASGTGELFFGEGSRLTVL.

The chain employs TRBV6-4 and TRBJ2-1, with 11 bases matching TRBD1. Germline V gene sequence: CDR1 MRHNA, CDR2 SNTAGT. Losses at the gene ends were 0 bases for V and 8 bases for J; bases not matched to a gene: 6. This CDR3 is built from 16 residues. The CDR3 is CASSDSGDRGFDEQFF. CDR3 bases: TGTGCCAGCAGTGACTCCGGGGACAGGGGGTTTGATGAGCAGTTCTTC.

This rearrangement joins TRBV6-4 to TRBJ2-3; 11 nucleotides agree with TRBD2. With V trimmed by 4 bases and J by 3 bases, 6 bases remained unmatched. This CDR3 has 16 residues. Germline V gene lookup returns CDR1 MRHNA and CDR2 SNTAGT. The CDR3 DNA is TGTGCCAGCAGTGCATCCGGGACTAGCGGAACAGATACGCAGTATTTT. This encodes CASSASGTSGTDTQYF.

This clone turned up a few times. The chain joins TRBV7-9 to TRBJ2-3, with D unresolved. The CDR3 length is 14 residues. Germline V CDR1 and CDR2: SEHNR, FQNEAQ (reference sequence). Trimming removed 5 bases from V and 1 base from J, with 10 bases in between. The CDR3 region has the DNA TGTGCCAGCAGCGCAAGGACCGGCACAGATACGCAGTATTTT. This codes for CASSARTGTDTQYF.

The chain joins TRBV10-3 to TRBJ2-3, with D maybe TRBD1 (6 bases). The CDR3 sequence is 14 residues long. V was trimmed by 10 bases and J by 3 bases, leaving 17 bases between them. Germline assignment: CDR1 ENHRY and CDR2 SYGVKD. CDR3: CANSGTMKTDTQYF. CDR3 nucleotides: TGTGCCAATTCCGGGACAATGAAGACAGATACGCAGTATTTT.

The CDR3 DNA is TGCGCCAGCAGCTTTGAGCTTGGCAGCACAGATACGCAGTATTTT. This gives the protein CASSFELGSTDTQYF. J is TRBJ2-3 and V is TRBV5-1; no clear D. Trimming removed 2 bases from V and 0 bases from J, with 10 bases in between. The CDR3 has 15 amino acids. The germline CDR1 and CDR2 sequences are SGHRS and YFSETQ. Combining the CDR3 with reference TRBV5-1 and TRBJ2-3 gives the whole variable domain KAGVTQTPRYLIKTRGQQVTLSCSPISGHRSVSWYQQTPGQGLQFLFEYFSETQRNKGNFPGRFSGRQFSNSRSEMNVSTLELGDSALYLCASSFELGSTDTQYFGPGTRLTVL.

The chain has TRBV5-6 and TRBJ2-2; D unresolved. Trimming took 1 base from V and 8 from J, leaving 9 bases between them. This CDR3 region has 13 residues. Germline V gene sequence: CDR1 SGHDT, CDR2 YYEEEE. The CDR3 nucleotides are TGTGCCAGCAGCTTGTCTATAAGGGGGGAGCTGTTTTTT. Its translation is CASSLSIRGELFF.

This clone has more than one count but fewer than ten. The rearrangement uses TRBV6-1 and TRBJ2-5, with 11 nucleotides matching TRBD1. Trimming cost V 5 bases and J 5 bases; bases outside gene matches: 7. The V gene's germline CDR1 is MNHNS and CDR2 SASEGT. The CDR3 length is 15 residues. The CDR3 DNA is TGTGCCAGCAGTCCCGGGACAGGGGGGTACGAGACCCAGTACTTC. This gives the protein CASSPGTGGYETQYF.

The genes are TRBV7-2 and TRBJ2-1; TRBD1 aligns across 10 bases. This CDR3 region has 15 residues. The germline V gene encodes CDR1 SGHTA and CDR2 FQGNSA. V lost 5 bases, J lost 6 bases, and 7 bases stayed unmatched. CDR3 coding DNA: TGTGCCAGCAGCCACGACAGGGGGCTTTTCAATGAGCAGTTCTTC. This gives the protein CASSHDRGLFNEQFF.

On this clone: In the same sample, other DNA sequences code for this CDR3. This chain joins TRBV5-1 and TRBJ2-5, with D unclear. The V end was cut by 0 bases, the J end by 2 bases, with 11 bases between. The CDR3 is 15 residues long. Germline values: CDR1 SGHRS, CDR2 YFSETQ. The CDR3 reads CASSLVGRSQETQYF. For the CDR3, the DNA is TGCGCCAGCAGCTTGGTCGGCAGATCACAAGAGACCCAGTACTTC.

The chain employs TRBV18 and TRBJ1-5; 9 bases fit TRBD1. Germline V gene sequence: CDR1 KGHSH, CDR2 LQKENI. This CDR3 is built from 15 residues. J gave up 9 bases and V 1 base, and 7 bases lay outside the gene matches. The CDR3 sequence is CASSPQNRGQGPQHF. The CDR3 nucleotides are TGTGCCAGCTCACCACAAAACAGGGGGCAAGGGCCCCAGCATTTT.

V and J are TRBV18 and TRBJ2-3; 13 bases are a match to TRBD2. The CDR3 consists of 18 residues. In germline, CDR1 is KGHSH, CDR2 LQKENI. V was clipped by 3 bases and J by 5 bases; unmatched bases: 11. The CDR3 sequence: CASSPGLAGQRRGDTQYF. For the CDR3, the DNA is TGTGCCAGCTCACCGGGACTAGCGGGACAACGCCGGGGAGATACGCAGTATTTT.

The CDR3 sequence: CASRRQGDSFGYTF. The CDR3, as DNA: TGTGCCAGCAGAAGACAGGGCGACTCCTTTGGCTACACCTTC. The gene calls are TRBV2 and TRBJ1-2; 7 bases agree with TRBD1. The ends lost 6 bases at V and 7 bases at J; junction bases unmatched: 11. In germline, CDR1 is SNHLY, CDR2 FYNNEI. The length of the CDR3 is 14 residues.

The J gene is TRBJ2-7, the V gene TRBV18; D perhaps matches TRBD1 (5 bases). The CDR3 totals 14 residues. Germline CDR1 and CDR2: KGHSH and LQKENI. Trimming left V 3 bases short and J 5 bases short, with 14 bases between. The CDR3 DNA reads TGTGCCAGCTCACCCACCAGGGCTACCCACGAGCAGTACTTC. This translates into CASSPTRATHEQYF.

This clone was detected once. This chain joins TRBV7-9 and TRBJ2-3; 9 nucleotides line up with TRBD2. The CDR3 totals 18 residues. J lost 3 bases, V lost 0 bases, and 10 bases had no gene match. Germline V gene data show CDR1 as SEHNR and CDR2 as FQNEAQ (reference sequence). In nucleotides, the CDR3 is TGTGCCAGCAGCTTAGCCGGAGGCGGGGGGGCGGTAACAGATACGCAGTATTTT. It is translated as CASSLAGGGGAVTDTQYF.

The gene calls are TRBV2 and TRBJ2-7; D perhaps matches TRBD1 (6 bases). V was trimmed by 4 bases and J by 3 bases, leaving 13 bases between them. The length of the CDR3 is 14 residues. Looked up from germline, CDR1 is SNHLY and CDR2 is FYNNEI. DNA for the CDR3: TGTGCCAGCAGTGGAGGGGGTAAAAACTACGAGCAGTACTTC. It yields the protein CASSGGGKNYEQYF.

The J gene is TRBJ2-2, the V gene TRBV19, with TRBD2 matching 10 bases. J was trimmed by 5 bases and V by 6 bases; bases with no gene match: 0. The CDR3 is 13 amino acids. Germline values: CDR1 LNHDA, CDR2 SQIVND (reference sequence). The CDR3 is CASRGLATGELFF. Here the CDR3 DNA reads TGTGCCAGTAGGGGACTAGCGACCGGGGAGCTGTTTTTT.

This chain uses TRBV6-5 with TRBJ1-2; D might be TRBD1 (5 bases). This CDR3 has 13 amino acids. CDR1 is MNHEY, CDR2 SVGAGI, per germline. V was pared by 0 bases and J by 7 bases, with 9 bases between. The CDR3 coding sequence is TGTGCCAGCAGTTACTCAACGACAGCTGGCTACACCTTC. Its translation: CASSYSTTAGYTF.

The chain uses TRBV10-3 and TRBJ2-5, with D perhaps matching TRBD1 or TRBD2 (5 bases each). The V end lost 6 bases, the J end lost 5 bases, and 13 bases lay between the germline ends. In germline, CDR1 is ENHRY, CDR2 SYGVKD. There are 13 residues in the CDR3. CDR3 residues: CAISPGPAETQYF. CDR3 DNA: TGTGCCATCAGCCCGGGGCCCGCTGAGACCCAGTACTTC.

The V call is TRBV28, the J call TRBJ1-1; unclear D gene. This CDR3 comprises 13 residues. Trimming removed 6 bases from V and 7 bases from J, with 15 bases in between. CDR1 and CDR2 from the germline V gene are MDHEN and SYDVKM. CDR3 coding DNA: TGTGCCAGCAGCCGAACAGATAACCTTGAAGCTTTCTTT. It encodes CASSRTDNLEAFF.

Written as DNA, the CDR3 is TGTGCCAGCAGCGTAGGGCAGCTAGCGGGGGGGGCACCGAATACGCAGTATTTT. Protein sequence: CASSVGQLAGGAPNTQYF. The chain couples TRBV9 to TRBJ2-3; 12 nucleotides line up with TRBD2. This CDR3 has 18 residues. The germline V gene has CDR1 SGDLS and CDR2 YYNGEE. Trimming took 0 bases from V and 7 from J; bases not matched to a gene: 12.